Listed here are 28 T cell receptor beta chains from one sample, sequenced in a study of T cells after yellow fever vaccination. TCRdb recomputed calls from the 5' RACE reads with MiXCR, one row per CDR3 protein. The sample includes about 580,000 distinct CDR3 sequences, about a sixth of them seen just once. The sample was PBMCs, taken roughly 5 days after the first yellow fever vaccination. These receptors were taken from a man aged 18 to 29 who received the YFV17D yellow fever vaccine.

This clonotype was seen a few times. This rearrangement joins TRBV7-2 to TRBJ2-1, with TRBD1 matching 7 bases. After removal of 2 bases from V and 15 bases from J, the junction contained 7 bases not matched to a gene. Per the germline V gene, CDR1 is SGHTA and CDR2 is FQGNSA. The CDR3 runs to 12 residues. DNA of the CDR3: TGTGCCAGCAGCTTACAGGGGGTTCATTTGTTCTTC. This gives the protein CASSLQGVHLFF.

This clonotype was observed a single time. The rearrangement uses TRBV5-1 and TRBJ2-1; possibly TRBD1 or TRBD2 for D (5 bases each). V was trimmed by 1 base and J by 5 bases, leaving 19 bases between them. The CDR3 contains 17 residues. Germline values: CDR1 SGHRS, CDR2 YFSETQ. DNA of the CDR3: TGCGCCAGCAGCTTGTGGGGCCGGGGCAGCCTAGACAATGAGCAGTTCTTC. Protein: CASSLWGRGSLDNEQFF.

The V call is TRBV11-1, the J call TRBJ1-6; D is uncertain. This CDR3 contains 12 residues. CDR1 is SGHAT and CDR2 is FQDESV in the germline V gene (reference sequence). V was shortened by 3 bases and J by 11 bases, with 8 bases between the two germline ends. The CDR3 nucleotides are TGTGCCAGCAGCTTCCGTGGGGCACCCCTCCACTTT. This gives the protein CASSFRGAPLHF.

This clonotype came up a few times. The chain employs TRBV7-2 and TRBJ2-2, with 9 bases identical to TRBD1. The germline CDR1 and CDR2 sequences are SGHTA and FQGNSA. The CDR3 is made up of 17 amino acids. J lost 6 bases, V lost 5 bases, and 13 bases had no gene match. CDR3 coding DNA: TGTGCCAGCAGCAGGGTTCCAGGACAGGGGATCGCCGGGGAGCTGTTTTTT. Amino acid sequence: CASSRVPGQGIAGELFF.

The chain employs TRBV5-6 and TRBJ2-1; 7 bases line up with TRBD2. This CDR3 is 15 amino acids long. Per the germline V gene, CDR1 is SGHDT and CDR2 is YYEEEE. Losses at the gene ends were 2 bases for V and 7 bases for J; bases not matched to a gene: 9. The CDR3 is CASSFGPTSMNEQFF. The CDR3 DNA follows: TGTGCCAGCAGCTTCGGTCCGACTAGCATGAATGAGCAGTTCTTC.

This clonotype has a handful of counts. The genes are TRBV12-3 or TRBV12-4 and TRBJ1-1, with 12 nucleotides matching TRBD1. V shed 8 bases, J shed 9 bases, and the junction held 7 bases outside the gene matches. The CDR3 consists of 13 residues. Here the CDR3 DNA reads TGTGCCAGCGGTTACCGGGACAGGGGGCAAGCTTTCTTT. Protein: CASGYRDRGQAFF.

There are a few counts of this clonotype. The genes are TRBV12-3 or TRBV12-4 and TRBJ2-7; D is perhaps TRBD1 (5 bases). The CDR3 length is 14 residues. Trimming stripped 4 bases from V and 3 bases from J, with 13 bases between. CDR3 bases: TGTGCCAGCAGTTCCCGTTGGGGCCTCTACGAGCAGTACTTC. It yields the protein CASSSRWGLYEQYF.

The genes are TRBV18 and TRBJ2-5, with 7 bases identical to TRBD2. The germline CDR1 and CDR2 sequences are KGHSH and LQKENI. Trimming took 1 base from V and 7 from J; bases not matched to a gene: 3. CDR3 size: 13 residues. The CDR3: CASSPRREGTQYF. CDR3 nucleotides: TGTGCCAGCTCACCACGGAGGGAGGGGACCCAGTACTTC.

This clonotype was counted a few times. This rearrangement joins TRBV3-1 to TRBJ2-7; TRBD1 aligns across 8 bases. V shed 0 bases, J shed 5 bases, and the junction held 9 bases outside the gene matches. CDR3 length: 16 residues. Germline V gene lookup returns CDR1 LGHDT and CDR2 YNNKEL (reference sequence). The CDR3 sequence: CASSQDGDRFGNEQYF. CDR3 coding DNA: TGTGCCAGCAGCCAAGACGGGGACAGGTTTGGTAACGAGCAGTACTTC.

The chain employs TRBV6-2 or TRBV6-3 and TRBJ2-1, with 8 bases fitting TRBD1. With V trimmed by 6 bases and J by 6 bases, 4 bases remained unmatched. The CDR3 covers 13 residues. The germline gives CDR1 MNHEY, CDR2 SVGEGT. This CDR3 is CASRLQGGNEQFF. The CDR3 region has the DNA TGTGCCAGCAGGCTACAGGGGGGCAATGAGCAGTTCTTC.

This clonotype was seen only once. The gene calls are TRBV7-6 and TRBJ2-3, with D possibly TRBD2 on 6 matching bases. The CDR3 loop spans 15 amino acids. Germline CDR1 reads SGHVS; CDR2 reads FNYEAQ. The V and J ends lost 2 bases and 2 bases respectively, with 11 bases between them. CDR3 sequence: CASSLRGLNTDTQYF. The CDR3 nucleotides read TGTGCCAGCAGCTTACGGGGACTCAACACAGATACGCAGTATTTT.

This clonotype was seen many times. In DNA form, the CDR3 reads TGCGCCAGCAGCCAAGATATGGGTACCTATAGCAATCAGCCCCAGCATTTT. Its translation: CASSQDMGTYSNQPQHF. The chain couples TRBV4-1 to TRBJ1-5; no clear D. The CDR3 has 17 residues. The V end lost 0 bases, the J end lost 0 bases, and 12 bases lay between the germline ends. CDR1 and CDR2 from the germline V gene are MGHRA and YSYEKL.

The chain links TRBV5-1 to TRBJ2-3; no clear D. Trimming removed 5 bases from V and 0 bases from J, with 10 bases in between. The CDR3 has 14 residues. The V gene's germline CDR1 is SGHRS and CDR2 YFSETQ. The CDR3 loop is CASRSWASTDTQYF. DNA for the CDR3: TGCGCCAGCAGAAGTTGGGCTAGCACAGATACGCAGTATTTT.

This clonotype appeared a few times. This chain links TRBV5-1 with TRBJ2-3; no clear D gene. V lost 0 bases and J lost 10, with 12 bases in between. The CDR3 is 13 amino acids. Germline CDR1 reads SGHRS; CDR2 reads YFSETQ. This chain's CDR3 is CASSLEAGTAQYF. CDR3 coding DNA: TGCGCCAGCAGCTTGGAGGCTGGTACTGCGCAGTATTTT.

The chain uses TRBV12-3 or TRBV12-4 and TRBJ1-6; a possible D gene is TRBD1 (5 bases). V lost 4 bases and J lost 0, with 7 bases in between. This CDR3 is built from 15 residues. The CDR3 is CASSSGGSYNSPLHF. Here the CDR3 DNA reads TGTGCCAGCAGTTCGGGGGGCTCCTATAATTCACCCCTCCACTTT.

The gene calls are TRBV4-2 and TRBJ1-5; D remains unclear. Trimming cost V 0 bases and J 6 bases, with 15 bases left between them. The CDR3 is 16 residues long. The germline gives CDR1 LGHNA, CDR2 YNFKEQ. CDR3 residues: CASSQDEYMSGQPQHF. The CDR3 DNA sequence: TGTGCCAGCAGCCAAGATGAATACATGTCCGGTCAGCCCCAGCATTTT.

The chain employs TRBV7-2 and TRBJ1-4; 7 bases fit TRBD1. This CDR3 comprises 15 residues. Trimming at V came to 2 bases and at J to 7 bases, leaving 7 bases not matched to a gene. Germline V CDR1 and CDR2: SGHTA, FQGNSA. CDR3 sequence: CASSLPRTGLEKLFF. The CDR3 nucleotides read TGTGCCAGCAGCTTACCACGGACAGGACTTGAAAAACTGTTTTTT.

This clonotype showed up just a few times. The CDR3 loop reads CASSLIISGGITDTQYF. CDR3 sequence (DNA): TGTGCCAGCAGTTTAATCATTAGCGGGGGGATCACAGATACGCAGTATTTT. The rearrangement joins TRBV12-3 or TRBV12-4 to TRBJ2-3; 10 bases align to TRBD2. The CDR3 length is 17 residues. V was pared by 2 bases and J by 2 bases, with 7 bases of the junction left unmatched.

Concerning this clonotype: At one end the junction does not follow the germline gene, possibly because of a read error. The V call is TRBV12-3 or TRBV12-4, the J call TRBJ1-5; D is uncertain. This CDR3 contains 13 residues. CDR3 residues: CATSLEVYQPQHF. DNA for the CDR3: TGTGCCACCAGTTTAGAAGTTTATCAGCCCCAGCATTTT.

This clonotype was recorded at least ten times. The chain is built from TRBV7-8 and TRBJ1-6; D ambiguous. The CDR3 loop spans 17 amino acids. Germline lookup yields CDR1 SGHVS and CDR2 FQNEAQ. Deletions cut 1 base from V and 0 bases from J, with 10 bases between. CDR3 DNA sequence: TGTGCCAGCAGCTTAGGGGCTTTGAGCTCCTATAATTCACCCCTCCACTTT. It is translated as CASSLGALSSYNSPLHF.

The V gene is TRBV15, the J gene TRBJ2-7; the D gene is possibly TRBD1 (5 bases). Germline CDR1 LNHNV, CDR2 YYDKDF (reference sequence). V was clipped by 0 bases and J by 2 bases, with 11 bases between them. The CDR3 contains 15 residues. The CDR3 here is CATSRDGQGTYEQYF. The CDR3 nucleotides are TGTGCCACCAGCAGAGATGGGCAGGGTACCTACGAGCAGTACTTC.

This clonotype was seen only a few times. The chain joins TRBV4-3 to TRBJ2-3, with TRBD2 matching over 12 bases. The CDR3 consists of 17 residues. Germline CDR1 and CDR2: LGHNA and YSLEER. V shed 1 base and J 6 bases; nucleotides not matched to a gene: 8. This chain's CDR3 is CASSQATSGGSTDTQYF. The DNA of the CDR3 is TGCGCCAGCAGCCAAGCCACTAGCGGGGGGAGTACGGATACGCAGTATTTT.

This chain connects TRBV6-6 to TRBJ2-7; 8 positions match TRBD1. This CDR3 is 12 amino acids long. Looked up from germline, CDR1 is MNHNY and CDR2 is SVGAGI (reference sequence). Trimming at V came to 4 bases and at J to 9 bases, leaving 5 bases not matched to a gene. The CDR3 sequence: CASSSDRALQYV. In DNA form, the CDR3 reads TGTGCCAGCAGTTCGGACAGGGCGTTGCAGTACGTC.

The V call is TRBV7-2, the J call TRBJ2-7; unclear D gene. The CDR3 is 14 amino acids. Germline CDR1 and CDR2: SGHTA and FQGNSA. V dropped 2 bases and J dropped 3 bases, with 11 bases sitting between them. CDR3 coding DNA: TGTGCCAGCAGCTTAAGTCCAGGCAGCTACGAGCAGTACTTC. Translated, it gives CASSLSPGSYEQYF.

This clonotype has more than one count but fewer than ten. CDR3 in amino acids: CASSSRQARETQYF. In DNA form, the CDR3 reads TGCGCCAGCAGCTCGCGACAGGCGCGTGAGACCCAGTACTTC. The rearrangement joins TRBV5-1 to TRBJ2-5, with D maybe TRBD1 (6 bases). The germline gives CDR1 SGHRS, CDR2 YFSETQ. CDR3 length: 14 residues. The V and J ends lost 3 bases and 5 bases respectively, with 14 bases between them.

This clonotype was counted at least ten times. The chain recombines TRBV7-9 with TRBJ2-7; the D is unclear. The germline V gene has CDR1 SEHNR and CDR2 FQNEAQ (reference sequence). The ends were cut back, 8 bases at V and 0 bases at J, with 11 bases in the middle. The CDR3 consists of 13 residues. Here the CDR3 DNA reads TGTGCCAGCTCGGGCAGGAGCTCCTACGAGCAGTACTTC. It encodes CASSGRSSYEQYF. Variable domain in full (rest from reference TRBV7-9 and TRBJ2-7): DTGVSQNPRHKITKRGQNVTFRCDPISEHNRLYWYRQTLGQGPEFLTYFQNEAQLEKSRLLSDRFSAERPKGSFSTLEIQRTEQGDSAMYLCASSGRSSYEQYFGPGTRLTVT.

The chain has TRBV9 and TRBJ1-1, with 8 bases matching TRBD1. There are 18 residues in the CDR3. CDR1 is SGDLS and CDR2 is YYNGEE in the germline V gene. The V and J ends lost 4 bases and 0 bases, in that order; junction bases with no gene match: 14. CDR3 bases: TGTGCCAGCAGCACCTTTGGACAGGGAGGCCTAATGAACACTGAAGCTTTCTTT. As protein: CASSTFGQGGLMNTEAFF.

This clonotype was detected only a few times. The chain has TRBV4-1 and TRBJ2-1; D uncertain. The CDR3 is 14 amino acids. Germline V gives CDR1 MGHRA, CDR2 YSYEKL. V was clipped by 0 bases and J by 5 bases, with 8 bases between them. The CDR3 region has the DNA TGCGCCAGCAGCCAAGAAGGCAGGAACAATGAGCAGTTCTTC. It translates to CASSQEGRNNEQFF.